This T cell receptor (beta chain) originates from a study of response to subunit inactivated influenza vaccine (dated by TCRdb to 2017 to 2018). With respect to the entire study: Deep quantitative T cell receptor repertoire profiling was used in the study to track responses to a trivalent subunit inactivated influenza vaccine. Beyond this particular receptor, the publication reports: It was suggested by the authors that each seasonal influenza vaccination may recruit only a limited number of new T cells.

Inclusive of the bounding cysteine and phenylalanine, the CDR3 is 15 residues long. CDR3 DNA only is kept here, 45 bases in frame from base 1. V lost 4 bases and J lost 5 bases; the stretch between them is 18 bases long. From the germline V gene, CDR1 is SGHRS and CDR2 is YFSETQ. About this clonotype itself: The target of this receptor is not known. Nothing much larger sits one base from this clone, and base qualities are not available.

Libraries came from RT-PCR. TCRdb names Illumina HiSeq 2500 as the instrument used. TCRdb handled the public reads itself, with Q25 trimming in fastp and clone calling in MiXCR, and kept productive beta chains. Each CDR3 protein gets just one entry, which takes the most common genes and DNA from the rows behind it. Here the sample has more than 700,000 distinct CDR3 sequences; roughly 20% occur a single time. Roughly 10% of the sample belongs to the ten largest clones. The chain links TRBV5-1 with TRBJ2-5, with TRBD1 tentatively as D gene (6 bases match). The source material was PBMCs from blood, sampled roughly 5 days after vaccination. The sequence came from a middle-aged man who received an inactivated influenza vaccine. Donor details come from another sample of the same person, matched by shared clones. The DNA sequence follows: TGCGCCAGCAGCCAAATACAGGGTACGGGGGAGACCCAGTACTTC. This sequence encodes CASSQIQGTGETQYF.